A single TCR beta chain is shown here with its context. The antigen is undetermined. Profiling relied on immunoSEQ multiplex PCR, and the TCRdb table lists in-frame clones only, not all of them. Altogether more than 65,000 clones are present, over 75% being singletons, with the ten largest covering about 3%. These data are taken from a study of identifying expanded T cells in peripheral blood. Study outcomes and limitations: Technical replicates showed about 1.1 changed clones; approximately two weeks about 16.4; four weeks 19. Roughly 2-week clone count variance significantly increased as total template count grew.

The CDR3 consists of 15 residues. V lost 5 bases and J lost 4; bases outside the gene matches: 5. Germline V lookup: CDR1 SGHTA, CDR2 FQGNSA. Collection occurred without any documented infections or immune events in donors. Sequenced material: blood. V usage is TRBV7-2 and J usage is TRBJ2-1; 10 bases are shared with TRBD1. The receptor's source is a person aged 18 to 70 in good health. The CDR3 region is CASSPQGQGYNEQFF. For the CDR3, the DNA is TGTGCCAGCAGCCCCCAGGGACAGGGGTACAATGAGCAGTTCTTC.